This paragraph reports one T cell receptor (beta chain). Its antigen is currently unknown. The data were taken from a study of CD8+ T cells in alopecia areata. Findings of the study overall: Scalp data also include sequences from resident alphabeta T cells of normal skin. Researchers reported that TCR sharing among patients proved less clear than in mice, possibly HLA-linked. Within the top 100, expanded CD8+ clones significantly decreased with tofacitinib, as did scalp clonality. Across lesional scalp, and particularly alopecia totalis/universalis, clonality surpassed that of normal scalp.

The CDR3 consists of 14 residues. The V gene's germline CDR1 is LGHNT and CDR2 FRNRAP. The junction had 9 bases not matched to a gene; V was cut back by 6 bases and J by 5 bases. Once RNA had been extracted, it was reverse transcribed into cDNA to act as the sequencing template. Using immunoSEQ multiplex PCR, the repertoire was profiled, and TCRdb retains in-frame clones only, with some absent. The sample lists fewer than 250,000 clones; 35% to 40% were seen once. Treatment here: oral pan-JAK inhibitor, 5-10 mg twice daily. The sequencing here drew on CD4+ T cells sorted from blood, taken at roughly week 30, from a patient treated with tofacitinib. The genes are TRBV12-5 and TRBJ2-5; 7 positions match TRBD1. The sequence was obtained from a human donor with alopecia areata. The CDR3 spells CASGPGQRTETQYF. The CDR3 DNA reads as TGTGCTAGTGGCCCGGGACAGAGGACTGAGACCCAGTACTTC.